This is a list of T cell receptor beta chains from one sample in a study of PD-1 blockade in classical Hodgkin lymphoma. Repertoires were generated with immunoSEQ multiplex PCR, while TCRdb's copy carries only in-frame clones and drops some. The sample has 9,500 to 13,000 clones, about 70% seen once. Material: CD4+ T cells from blood, obtained before the fourth cycle of nivolumab. The receptors were sampled from a human donor with classical Hodgkin lymphoma. Each CDR3 is given with its conserved first and last residue. A D gene is named only where the DNA matches it firmly. Only part of the rows carry a size: once, few, many, or a class if the clone is expanded.

>-|TRBJ1-3|-|TRBV2
CASKGNSGNTIYF
TGTGCCAGCAAAGGCAATTCTGGAAACACCATATATTTT
>-|TRBJ1-2|-|TRBV10-3
CATRPGNGPYGYTF
TGTGCCACCCGACCGGGGAATGGTCCCTATGGCTACACCTTC
>few|TRBJ2-1|-|TRBV7-2
CASSLESSYNEQFF
TGTGCCAGCAGCTTGGAGAGCTCCTACAATGAGCAGTTCTTC
>-|TRBJ1-5|-|TRBV2
CASSEGTVSNQPQHF
TGTGCCAGCAGTGAAGGGACAGTTAGCAATCAGCCCCAGCATTTT
>-|TRBJ2-1|TRBD2|TRBV19
CASSIASGVNNEQFF
TGTGCCAGTAGTATTGCTAGCGGGGTGAACAATGAGCAGTTCTTC
>-|TRBJ2-4|-|TRBV29-1
CSAEEGRAKNIQYF
TGCAGCGCTGAGGAGGGCAGGGCAAAAAACATTCAGTACTTC
>-|TRBJ1-1|-|TRBV25-1
CASGSEYTEAFF
TGTGCCAGCGGGAGCGAGTACACTGAAGCTTTCTTT
>-|TRBJ1-5|TRBD1|TRBV2
CASSDFGQGDQPQHF
TGTGCCAGCAGTGATTTTGGCCAGGGGGACCAGCCCCAGCATTTT
>-|TRBJ2-2|-|TRBV5-1
CASSFGGELFF
TGCGCCAGCAGCTTCGGCGGGGAGCTGTTTTTT
>-|TRBJ1-2|-|TRBV23-1
CASTRREGEHGYTF
TGCGCCAGCACCCGGCGGGAGGGAGAACATGGCTACACCTTC
>-|TRBJ1-3|-|TRBV19
CASSNARAFSGNTIYF
TGTGCCAGTAGTAATGCTAGGGCGTTCTCTGGAAACACCATATATTTT
>-|TRBJ2-7|-|TRBV18
CASSPREGPEQYF
TGTGCCAGCTCACCAAGGGAAGGGCCAGAGCAGTACTTC
>-|TRBJ2-2|TRBD2|TRBV10-3
CAISEWGGGHHTGELFF
TGTGCCATCAGTGAGTGGGGGGGAGGTCACCACACCGGGGAGCTGTTTTTT
>-|TRBJ2-7|TRBD1|TRBV27
CASSGTASSYEQYF
TGTGCCAGCAGTGGGACAGCAAGCTCCTACGAGCAGTACTTC
>few|TRBJ2-1|TRBD2|TRBV10-2
CASSPGLAGGDEQFF
TGCGCCAGCAGCCCGGGACTAGCGGGAGGGGATGAGCAGTTCTTC
>-|TRBJ2-7|TRBD1|TRBV29-1
CSVRDSGDEQYF
TGCAGCGTTCGGGACAGCGGCGACGAGCAGTACTTC
>once|TRBJ2-6|-|TRBV5-1
CASSLVAGTGANVLTF
TGCGCCAGCAGCTTGGTAGCTGGTACTGGGGCCAACGTCCTGACTTTC
>-|TRBJ1-6|-|TRBV5-6
CASNRWGGQGAYNSPLHF
TGTGCCAGCAACAGATGGGGGGGGCAGGGCGCCTATAATTCACCCCTCCACTTT
>few|TRBJ1-3|-|TRBV4-1
CASSQEGLPANGNTIYF
TGCGCCAGCAGCCAAGAAGGTCTACCGGCGAACGGAAACACCATATATTTT
>once|TRBJ2-1|-|TRBV7-2
CASSLWVGGGYNEQFF
TGTGCCAGCAGCTTATGGGTAGGCGGTGGCTACAATGAGCAGTTCTTC
>-|TRBJ1-2|TRBD1|TRBV5-1
CASSPGGTGSYGYTF
TGCGCCAGCAGCCCGGGAGGGACAGGATCTTATGGCTACACCTTC
>-|TRBJ2-7|TRBD1|TRBV5-4
CASSLEGQGREQYF
TGTGCCAGCAGCTTAGAGGGACAGGGGCGCGAGCAGTACTTC
>-|TRBJ1-5|TRBD1|TRBV29-1
CSVKTGSSQPQHF
TGCAGCGTGAAGACAGGGAGTAGTCAGCCCCAGCATTTT
>-|TRBJ2-5|-|TRBV12-1
CASSPRTGKKETQYF
TGTGCCAGCAGCCCCCGGACAGGGAAAAAAGAGACCCAGTACTTC
>-|TRBJ2-7|TRBD1|TRBV10-1
CASSQDRATYEQYF
TGCGCCAGCAGCCAGGACAGGGCCACCTACGAGCAGTACTTC
>-|TRBJ1-1|-|TRBV5-6
CASSSTGSRTEAFF
TGTGCCAGCAGCTCTACAGGGTCTCGGACTGAAGCTTTCTTT
>-|TRBJ2-3|TRBD2|TRBV7-6
CASSLSGLAGPADTQYF
TGTGCCAGCAGCCTATCTGGACTAGCGGGGCCGGCAGATACGCAGTATTTT
>-|TRBJ2-3|-|TRBV11-2
CASSSRQKTDTQYF
TGTGCCAGCAGCTCCCGACAGAAAACAGATACGCAGTATTTT
>-|TRBJ1-2|-|TRBV18
CASSPPNPGRVSGYTF
TGTGCCAGCTCACCACCTAATCCAGGGAGGGTGAGTGGCTACACCTTC
>-|TRBJ1-4|-|TRBV30
CAWSDRLNEKLFF
TGTGCCTGGAGCGACCGACTAAATGAAAAACTGTTTTTT
>-|TRBJ1-4|-|TRBV5-4
CAVRVDGPNEKLFF
TGTGCCGTCCGGGTAGACGGACCTAATGAAAAACTGTTTTTT
>medium-sized|TRBJ2-7|-|TRBV7-2
CASSLSWGGSSYEQYF
TGTGCCAGCAGCTTGTCCTGGGGAGGAAGCTCCTACGAGCAGTACTTC
>-|TRBJ1-2|-|TRBV18
CASSQQWYGYTF
TGTGCCAGCTCACAACAGTGGTATGGCTACACCTTC
>-|TRBJ2-5|TRBD1|TRBV7-2
CASSRGTGQETQYF
TGTGCCAGCAGCCGCGGGACAGGCCAAGAGACCCAGTACTTC
>-|TRBJ2-5|-|TRBV28
CASSLYVGAGQETQYF
TGTGCCAGCAGTTTATATGTGGGAGCGGGCCAAGAGACCCAGTACTTC
>-|TRBJ1-5|-|TRBV28
CASTLDRTEVSNQPQHF
TGTGCCAGCACCCTTGACAGGACGGAGGTTAGCAATCAGCCCCAGCATTTT
>-|TRBJ1-2|TRBD1|TRBV9
CASSALGQGNYGYTF
TGTGCCAGCAGCGCGTTGGGACAGGGAAACTATGGCTACACCTTC
>-|TRBJ1-1|-|TRBV6-5
CASSYTALEVNTEAFF
TGTGCCAGCAGTTACACAGCCTTAGAGGTAAACACTGAAGCTTTCTTT
>-|TRBJ2-2|TRBD1|TRBV10-1
CASSGTGLRSTGELFF
TGCGCCAGCAGCGGGACAGGGTTGAGATCCACCGGGGAGCTGTTTTTT
>-|TRBJ1-2|-|TRBV28
CASSKDTAYGYTF
TGTGCCAGCAGCAAGGACACCGCCTATGGCTACACCTTC
>-|TRBJ1-4|TRBD1|TRBV5-4
CASSRPGDRGSEKLFF
TGTGCCAGCAGCCGGCCGGGGGACAGGGGAAGTGAAAAACTGTTTTTT
>-|TRBJ2-3|-|TRBV30
CAWSYSLGGTDTQYF
TGTGCCTGGAGCTACTCTCTTGGGGGCACAGATACGCAGTATTTT
>once|TRBJ1-2|-|TRBV5-1
CASSLAQGSGYTF
TGCGCCAGCAGCTTAGCCCAGGGCAGCGGCTACACCTTC
>once|TRBJ1-6|-|TRBV6-6
CASSYSTDSQGPLHF
TGTGCCAGCAGTTACTCGACCGACAGCCAGGGACCCCTCCACTTT
>-|TRBJ1-2|-|TRBV19
CASSIKGTYGYTF
TGTGCCAGTAGTATTAAGGGTACCTATGGCTACACCTTC
>-|TRBJ2-3|-|TRBV5-1
CASSTSGAGADTQYF
TGCGCCAGCAGCACCTCGGGGGCCGGGGCAGATACGCAGTATTTT
>-|TRBJ2-7|-|TRBV10-2
CASRDRNYEQYF
TGCGCCAGCAGGGACAGAAACTACGAGCAGTACTTC
>-|TRBJ2-1|TRBD2|TRBV29-1
CSVEGSRDSGLARNEQFF
TGCAGCGTTGAAGGGTCCCGGGACAGCGGACTAGCGCGGAATGAGCAGTTCTTC
>-|TRBJ1-4|-|TRBV30
CAWGRDRQLFF
TGTGCCTGGGGCAGGGACCGGCAACTGTTTTTT
>-|TRBJ2-7|TRBD1|TRBV5-6
CASSPPGDRVYEQYF
TGTGCCAGCAGCCCCCCGGGGGACAGGGTCTACGAGCAGTACTTC
>medium-sized|TRBJ1-1|-|TRBV6-4
CASTPGGQPTQAFF
TGTGCCAGCACTCCGGGGGGGCAGCCAACTCAAGCTTTCTTT
>few|TRBJ1-2|TRBD1|TRBV29-1
CSDMDRNYGYTF
TGCAGCGACATGGACAGGAACTATGGCTACACCTTC
>-|TRBJ2-7|TRBD2|TRBV30
CAARRELGNPYEQYF
TGTGCCGCCAGGCGGGAGCTCGGGAATCCCTACGAGCAGTACTTC
>-|TRBJ1-1|TRBD1|TRBV18
CASSPTTGTGGSEAFF
TGTGCCAGCTCACCAACGACCGGGACAGGGGGCTCTGAAGCTTTCTTT
>-|TRBJ2-6|-|TRBV18
CASSPRGGANVLTF
TGTGCCAGCTCACCCCGGGGGGGGGCCAACGTCCTGACTTTC